This T cell receptor (beta chain) was obtained from a study of T-cell memory formation after mild COVID-19. Study summary: TCR clusters showed largely donor specificity.

This clonotype was seen repeatedly, ten times or more. One end of the junction is discordant with germline, which a read error may explain. MiXCR, run by TCRdb on the 5' RACE reads, gives a single entry per CDR3 protein. The data hold roughly 500,000 distinct CDR3 sequences, with roughly 22% observed a single time. Sequenced sample: PBMCs or a T cell subset sorted from them (not recorded which). The sequence was collected from an adult woman who had mild COVID-19 (a few samples of this study predate the infection). Cell type and time point are not known.

DNA of the CDR3: TGTGCCAGCAGCTTAGCAGGGGAGACCCAGTACTTC. The encoded protein is CASSLAGETQYF. The J gene is TRBJ2-5, the V gene TRBV5-1; tentative D call: TRBD1 (5 bases). The CDR3 contains 12 residues. CDR1 is SGHRS, CDR2 YFSETQ, per germline.